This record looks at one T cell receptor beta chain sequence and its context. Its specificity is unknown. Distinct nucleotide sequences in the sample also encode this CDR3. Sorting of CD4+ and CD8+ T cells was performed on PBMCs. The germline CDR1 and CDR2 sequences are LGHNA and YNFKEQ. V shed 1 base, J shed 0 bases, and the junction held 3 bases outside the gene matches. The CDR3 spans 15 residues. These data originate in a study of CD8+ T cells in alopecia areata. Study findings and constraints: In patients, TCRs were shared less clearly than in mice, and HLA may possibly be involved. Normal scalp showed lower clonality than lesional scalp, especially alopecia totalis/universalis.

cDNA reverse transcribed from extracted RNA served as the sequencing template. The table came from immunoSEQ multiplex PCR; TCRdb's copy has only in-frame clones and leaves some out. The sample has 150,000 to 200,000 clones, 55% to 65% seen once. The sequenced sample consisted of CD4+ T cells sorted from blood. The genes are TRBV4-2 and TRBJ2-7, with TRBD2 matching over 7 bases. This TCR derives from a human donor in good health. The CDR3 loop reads CASSQGLAVSYEQYF. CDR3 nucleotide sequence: TGTGCCAGCAGCCAAGGTCTAGCGGTCTCCTACGAGCAGTACTTC.